This entry lists 26 T cell receptor beta chains sequenced from one sample in a study of vaccination effects on CD4 cells after COVID-19. No antigen has been assigned to these receptors. CD4+ T cells specific for antigen were expanded with viral peptide pools by the ViraFEST assay before sequencing. With about ten days of culture completed, CD4+ T cells were isolated. The participants, recipients of two vaccine doses, got either BNT162b2 or mRNA-1273. TCRdb keeps only in-frame clones here, not all; method: immunoSEQ multiplex PCR. Counted here are 75,000 or so clones, around 77% occurring once; the ten biggest clones make up approximately 1%. This material consisted of CD4+ T cells from PBMCs cultured with HCoV-OC43 spike peptides, taken after COVID-19 vaccination. Documented subset: HCoV-OC43 spike overlapping peptide pool stimulation. All receptors come from a human donor who received a COVID-19 vaccine.

The genes are TRBV18 and TRBJ1-5, with D perhaps matching TRBD1 (5 bases). Germline V gives CDR1 KGHSH, CDR2 LQKENI. This CDR3 contains 15 residues. The V end lost 6 bases, the J end lost 3 bases, and 15 bases lay between the germline ends. DNA of the CDR3: TGTGCCAGCTCGGCCGGGACGCAGAACAATCAGCCCCAGCATTTT. Translating it yields CASSAGTQNNQPQHF.

V gene TRBV5-8 combines with J gene TRBJ1-5; TRBD1 agrees at 10 bases. The CDR3 extends over 17 amino acids. J lost 3 bases, V lost 3 bases, and 9 bases had no gene match. CDR1 SGHTS and CDR2 YDEGEE come from the germline V gene. This CDR3 is CASSSNPGQGINQPQHF. The DNA of the CDR3 is TGTGCCAGCAGCTCTAACCCGGGACAGGGGATCAATCAGCCCCAGCATTTT.

The rearrangement uses TRBV12-5 and TRBJ2-1; D call uncertain. V was shortened by 5 bases and J by 0 bases, with 5 bases between the two germline ends. Germline values: CDR1 LGHNT, CDR2 FRNRAP. The CDR3 contains 13 residues. The CDR3 here is CASGTYSYNEQFF. The CDR3 DNA sequence: TGTGCTAGTGGTACCTACTCCTACAATGAGCAGTTCTTC. The whole variable domain, filled in from reference TRBV12-5 and TRBJ2-1, reads DARVTQTPRHKVTEMGQEVTMRCQPILGHNTVFWYRQTMMQGLELLAYFRNRAPLDDSGMPKDRFSAEMPDATLATLKIQPSEPRDSAVYFCASGTYSYNEQFFGPGTRLTVL.

V usage is TRBV11-3 and J usage is TRBJ2-1, with 12 bases lining up with TRBD2. The V gene end was trimmed by 4 bases and the J gene end by 6 bases; junction bases not matched to a gene: 7. Germline values: CDR1 SGHNT, CDR2 YENEEA. This CDR3 is 16 amino acids long. CDR3 bases: TGTGCCAGCAGCTCCCCTAGCGGGGGGGCCCTCAATGAGCAGTTCTTC. It translates to CASSSPSGGALNEQFF.

V usage is TRBV18 and J usage is TRBJ2-6; TRBD2 might be the D (5 bases). CDR1 is KGHSH, CDR2 LQKENI, per germline. The CDR3 sequence is 18 residues long. V dropped 6 bases and J dropped 0 bases, with 18 bases sitting between them. The CDR3 DNA reads TGTGCCAGCTCTCTCTTCGGAGGAACTAGCTCTGGGGCCAACGTCCTGACTTTC. Translation: CASSLFGGTSSGANVLTF.

J is TRBJ1-1 and V is TRBV5-1, with D unresolved. Trimming took 0 bases from V and 1 from J, leaving 10 bases between them. Germline values: CDR1 SGHRS, CDR2 YFSETQ. The CDR3 runs 15 residues. CDR3 DNA sequence: TGCGCCAGCAGCTTGGCCGGGGATACGAACACTGAAGCTTTCTTT. Translation: CASSLAGDTNTEAFF.

This clone appeared once. The chain is built from TRBV7-7 and TRBJ2-5; D is ambiguous. Germline V gene sequence: CDR1 SSHAT, CDR2 FNYEAQ (reference sequence). Trimming took off 4 bases at V and 5 bases at J, with 11 bases between the two ends. The CDR3 covers 13 residues. The CDR3 region has the DNA TGTGCCAGCAGCTCCCGGACCTTGGAGACCCAGTACTTC. Its protein is CASSSRTLETQYF. The whole variable domain, remainder taken from reference TRBV7-7 and TRBJ2-5, is GAGVSQSPRYKVTKRGQDVTLRCDPISSHATLYWYQQALGQGPEFLTYFNYEAQPDKSGLPSDRFSAERPEGSISTLTIQRTEQRDSAMYRCASSSRTLETQYFGPGTRLLVL.

The genes are TRBV7-9 and TRBJ1-5; possibly TRBD1 for D (6 bases). Deletions cut 0 bases from V and 4 bases from J, with 16 bases between. The CDR3 runs to 17 residues. Germline values: CDR1 SEHNR, CDR2 FQNEAQ (reference sequence). CDR3 protein: CASSLAIYRALNQPQHF. DNA for the CDR3: TGTGCCAGCAGCTTAGCGATATACAGGGCCCTTAATCAGCCCCAGCATTTT.

J is TRBJ2-2 and V is TRBV27; D is uncertain. The germline V gene has CDR1 MNHEY and CDR2 SMNVEV (reference sequence). Between the trimmed V and J ends, which lost 1 base and 6 bases, there was a span of 9 bases. CDR3 length: 14 residues. The CDR3 bases are TGTGCCAGCAGTTTATTCCAGCAGGCCGGGGAGCTGTTTTTT. Translation gives CASSLFQQAGELFF.

The chain combines TRBV5-8 with TRBJ2-5; 9 bases line up with TRBD2. In germline, CDR1 is SGHTS, CDR2 YDEGEE. This CDR3 is built from 16 residues. J lost 0 bases, V lost 1 base, and 4 bases had no gene match. The CDR3 loop reads CASSLKRGVYQETQYF. The CDR3 nucleotides are TGTGCCAGCAGCTTGAAGCGGGGGGTTTACCAAGAGACCCAGTACTTC.

This chain joins TRBV20-1 and TRBJ1-1; D gene unclear. V lost 5 bases, J lost 1 base, and 5 bases lay in between. This CDR3 comprises 11 residues. Germline lookup yields CDR1 DFQATT and CDR2 SNEGSKA (reference sequence). The CDR3 coding sequence is TGCAGTGCTCGGGAGAACACTGAAGCTTTCTTT. It is translated as CSARENTEAFF.

A single count supports this clone. The rearrangement links TRBV29-1 to TRBJ2-5; the match to TRBD2 covers 8 bases. V was pared by 5 bases and J by 0 bases, with 17 bases of the junction left unmatched. This CDR3 is built from 18 residues. Per the germline V gene, CDR1 is SQVTM and CDR2 is ANQGSEA. For the CDR3, the DNA is TGCAGCGTTCTCGGAAGCCGAGGCGGGGGGCGATACCAAGAGACCCAGTACTTC. It encodes CSVLGSRGGGRYQETQYF.

The rearrangement uses TRBV6-6 and TRBJ2-2; the D gene is possibly TRBD1 (6 bases). The germline gives CDR1 MNHNY, CDR2 SVGAGI (reference sequence). V lost 8 bases to trimming and J lost 7 bases, with 17 bases between them. CDR3 size: 14 residues. This chain's CDR3 is CASYQNRDGGELFF. The CDR3 region has the DNA TGTGCCAGCTACCAAAACAGGGATGGCGGGGAGCTGTTTTTT.

This clone was detected a few times. The chain uses TRBV9 and TRBJ2-2; D ambiguous. The germline V gene has CDR1 SGDLS and CDR2 YYNGEE. V lost 6 bases to trimming and J lost 2 bases, with 11 bases between them. The CDR3 extends over 14 amino acids. Here the CDR3 DNA reads TGTGCCAGCATCTGGGCAGGTAACACCGGGGAGCTGTTTTTT. This encodes CASIWAGNTGELFF. The variable domain in full, with the rest retrieved from reference TRBV9 and TRBJ2-2, is DSGVTQTPKHLITATGQRVTLRCSPRSGDLSVYWYQQSLDQGLQFLIQYYNGEERAKGNILERFSAQQFPDLHSELNLSSLELGDSALYFCASIWAGNTGELFFGEGSRLTVL.

This clone was observed a single time. This sequence joins TRBV6-5 and TRBJ1-4; D not resolved. Germline values: CDR1 MNHEY, CDR2 SVGAGI. The CDR3 length is 11 residues. Between the trimmed V and J ends, which lost 2 bases and 10 bases, there was a span of 5 bases. Written as DNA, the CDR3 is TGTGCCAGCAGTTACCTAGGAAAACTGTTTTTT. Translated, it gives CASSYLGKLFF.

This clone showed up just a few times. As DNA, the CDR3 is TGCGCCAGTGGACAGGGGGCGCTTATCGGGGAGCTGTTTTTT. Amino acids: CASGQGALIGELFF. V is TRBV5-1 and J is TRBJ2-2, with 11 bases matching TRBD1. The length of the CDR3 is 14 residues. Germline CDR1 and CDR2: SGHRS and YFSETQ. The trim removed 8 bases at V and 7 bases at J, leaving 7 bases unmatched.

The rearrangement uses TRBV24-1 and TRBJ1-5; 8 nucleotides line up with TRBD1. The junction had 3 bases not matched to a gene; V was cut back by 4 bases and J by 2 bases. The CDR3 is 15 amino acids. Germline CDR1 reads KGHDR; CDR2 reads SFDVKD. CDR3 nucleotides: TGTGCCACCAGTGACCCGACAGGGGGCAATCAGCCCCAGCATTTT. Residues: CATSDPTGGNQPQHF.

This clone was detected only once. The genes are TRBV6-5 and TRBJ2-7; TRBD1 matches at 7 bases. J was trimmed by 1 base and V by 7 bases; bases with no gene match: 10. Germline values: CDR1 MNHEY, CDR2 SVGAGI. The CDR3 is 15 residues long. The CDR3 bases are TGTGCCAGCACCCCGACAGGGCCAAGGTCCTACGAGCAGTACGTC. Translating gives CASTPTGPRSYEQYV.

This clone was observed a single time. This sequence joins TRBV18 and TRBJ2-5; possibly TRBD2 for D (5 bases). Germline CDR1 reads KGHSH; CDR2 reads LQKENI. V shed 4 bases and J shed 3 bases, with 6 bases lying between them. This CDR3 is 12 amino acids long. CDR3 protein: CASSQEEETQYF. The CDR3 bases are TGTGCCAGCTCACAGGAGGAAGAGACCCAGTACTTC.

The genes are TRBV11-2 and TRBJ1-1; no clear D. This CDR3 contains 13 residues. Trimming removed 4 bases at V and 0 bases at J, with 6 bases between. Germline-derived CDR1 and CDR2 are SGHAT and FQNNGV. CDR3 in amino acids: CASSSTLNTEAFF. The CDR3 DNA reads TGTGCCAGCAGCTCTACGCTGAACACTGAAGCTTTCTTT.

The V gene is TRBV14, the J gene TRBJ1-4; D is unclear. The CDR3 spans 16 residues. The V end lost 0 bases, the J end lost 4 bases, and 12 bases lay between the germline ends. Germline CDR1 reads SGHDN; CDR2 reads FVKESK. CDR3 nucleotides: TGTGCCAGCAGCCAAGAAAAAGGGCTCCGTAATGAAAAACTGTTTTTT. Translated: CASSQEKGLRNEKLFF.

V gene TRBV18 combines with J gene TRBJ2-1, with 9 bases fitting TRBD1. Germline V gives CDR1 KGHSH, CDR2 LQKENI. Trimming cost V 3 bases and J 7 bases; bases outside gene matches: 10. The CDR3 has 16 amino acids. The CDR3 DNA reads TGTGCCAGCTCACCGCCGGGACAGGGTATACGTAATGAGCAGTTCTTC. Encoded protein: CASSPPGQGIRNEQFF.

V and J are TRBV3-1 (or the pseudogene TRBV3-2) and TRBJ1-1; tentatively, D is TRBD1 (5 bases). The V gene's germline CDR1 is LGHDT and CDR2 YNNKEL (reference sequence). This CDR3 has 12 amino acids. V lost 4 bases to trimming and J lost 8 bases, with 11 bases between them. CDR3 DNA: TGTGCCAGCAGCCCTAATGGGGGGGAAGCTTTCTTT. Residues: CASSPNGGEAFF.

The J gene is TRBJ2-3, the V gene TRBV3-1 (or the pseudogene TRBV3-2), with TRBD2 matching over 9 bases. Germline CDR1 LGHDT, CDR2 YNNKEL (reference sequence). V was pared by 6 bases and J by 1 base, with 2 bases of the junction left unmatched. This CDR3 spans 14 amino acids. The CDR3 is CASRASGGTDTQYF. The CDR3 region has the DNA TGTGCCAGCAGGGCTAGCGGGGGCACAGATACGCAGTATTTT.

This rearrangement joins TRBV5-6 to TRBJ2-1; the D gene is possibly TRBD2 (6 bases). This CDR3 is built from 14 residues. Trimming pared 4 bases from V and 2 bases from J, leaving 10 bases between. Germline V CDR1 and CDR2: SGHDT, YYEEEE. For the CDR3, the DNA is TGTGCCAGCAGCGGCGGGGTAACCTACAATGAGCAGTTCTTC. Translated, it gives CASSGGVTYNEQFF.

The genes are TRBV5-5 and TRBJ1-2; TRBD1 is a possible D gene (6 bases). Trimming stripped 2 bases from V and 7 bases from J, with 12 bases between. Germline V gene lookup returns CDR1 SGHKS and CDR2 YYEKEE (reference sequence). This CDR3 spans 13 amino acids. CDR3 in amino acids: CASSLTGPSGYTF. The CDR3 DNA sequence: TGTGCCAGCAGCTTAACAGGGCCGAGTGGCTACACCTTC.